Given below is one T cell receptor (beta chain) in context. This sample was included in a study of blood T cell repertoires in COVID-19. Participant age was roughly 18 to 89 years, and participants resided in about two dozen US areas. The V end lost 2 bases, the J end lost 6 bases, and 31 bases lay between the germline ends. The CDR3 runs 20 residues. Germline CDR1 is MGHRA and CDR2 is YSYEKL. Some clones are missing from TCRdb's copy, which holds only in-frame ones; the method was immunoSEQ multiplex PCR. The repertoire holds more than 150,000 clones, with around 84% as singletons. The receptor was derived from a woman aged 50 to 60 who had recovered from COVID-19. The V and J genes are TRBV4-1 and TRBJ1-1; D call uncertain. Sequencing used PBMCs or T cells enriched from blood (not recorded which). The CDR3 protein is CASSQQPDRGLSANRAEAFF. CDR3 DNA sequence: TGCGCCAGCAGCCAACAGCCCGATCGTGGTCTTTCGGCAAACCGGGCTGAAGCTTTCTTT.